A selection of T cell receptor beta chains follows, all from one sample in a study of T cells after yellow fever vaccination. TCRdb recomputed calls from the 5' RACE reads with MiXCR, one row per CDR3 protein. This table holds 400,000 to 650,000 distinct CDR3 sequences, 20% to 25% found once. The sample here was PBMCs, taken roughly 20 days after the first yellow fever vaccination. These receptors were taken from a man between 18 and 29 years old who received the YFV17D yellow fever vaccine. Each CDR3 is given with its conserved first and last residue. D genes are given only for firm matches. The size entry is marked missing in some rows and otherwise reads once, few, many or a size class.

CDR3 protein	CDR3 DNA	CDR3 length	clone size	D gene	J gene	V gene
CSANSGGVPNEQFF	TGCAGTGCTAATAGCGGGGGGGTACCCAATGAGCAGTTCTTC	14	few	TRBD2	TRBJ2-1	TRBV20-1
CATSGAQGTQYF	TGTGCCACCAGCGGGGCGCAGGGTACGCAGTATTTT	12	NA	NA	TRBJ2-3	TRBV15
CASSQTSGAPNEQFF	TGCGCCAGCAGCCAAACTAGCGGGGCGCCCAATGAGCAGTTCTTC	15	once	TRBD2	TRBJ2-1	TRBV4-1
CASSPEGTYSYNEQFF	TGCGCCAGCAGCCCCGAGGGGACTTACTCCTACAATGAGCAGTTCTTC	16	NA	NA	TRBJ2-1	TRBV5-1
CASKVRGRVGAFF	TGTGCCAGTAAAGTCAGGGGGCGCGTAGGAGCTTTCTTT	13	NA	TRBD1	TRBJ1-1	TRBV19
CASSQGGGSTGELFF	TGTGCCAGCAGCCAGGGGGGGGGGAGCACCGGGGAGCTGTTTTTT	15	few	NA	TRBJ2-2	TRBV6-2/TRBV6-3
CASSPGTGGFYEQYF	TGTGCCAGCTCGCCCGGGACAGGGGGTTTCTACGAGCAGTACTTC	15	NA	TRBD1	TRBJ2-7	TRBV18
CASSLGGKLSGANVLTF	TGTGCCAGCAGCTTGGGGGGTAAACTCTCTGGGGCCAACGTCCTGACTTTC	17	few	NA	TRBJ2-6	TRBV7-2
CASSLGAAGANVLTF	TGTGCCAGCAGCTTGGGGGCTGCTGGGGCCAACGTCCTGACTTTC	15	NA	NA	TRBJ2-6	TRBV7-2
CASSPAGGEGTNEQFF	TGTGCCAGCAGCCCCGCGGGGGGTGAGGGTACCAATGAGCAGTTCTTC	16	few	TRBD2	TRBJ2-1	TRBV5-4
CSAIHRPGTGELFF	TGCAGTGCGATCCACCGGCCCGGCACCGGGGAGCTGTTTTTT	14	few	NA	TRBJ2-2	TRBV20-1
CASSLVAGGLTDTQYF	TGCGCCAGCAGCTTGGTAGCGGGGGGCCTAACAGATACGCAGTATTTT	16	many	TRBD2	TRBJ2-3	TRBV5-1
CASALPHEQFF	TGTGCCAGCGCCCTGCCCCACGAGCAGTTCTTC	11	NA	NA	TRBJ2-1	TRBV28
CASSPRVAGGQEQFF	TGTGCCAGCAGCCCCCGAGTAGCGGGGGGTCAAGAGCAGTTCTTC	15	NA	TRBD2	TRBJ2-1	TRBV9
CASSLFGLNSEGDEQFF	TGTGCCAGCAGCTTGTTCGGGCTTAATTCCGAAGGCGATGAGCAGTTCTTC	17	many	NA	TRBJ2-1	TRBV5-5
CASSLDPGTEAFF	TGTGCCAGCAGCTTAGACCCAGGGACTGAAGCTTTCTTT	13	many	NA	TRBJ1-1	TRBV7-2
CASSLKLADTQYF	TGCGCCAGCAGCTTGAAGTTAGCAGATACGCAGTATTTT	13	NA	NA	TRBJ2-3	TRBV5-1
CASSLGREAGELFF	TGCGCCAGCAGCTTGGGCAGGGAGGCCGGGGAGCTGTTTTTT	14	few	NA	TRBJ2-2	TRBV5-1
CASSLVGGGSAFF	TGTGCCAGCAGCTTAGTTGGGGGCGGGTCCGCTTTCTTT	13	few	NA	TRBJ1-1	TRBV7-2
CASSKRGQEVGELFF	TGTGCCAGCAGCAAGCGCGGACAGGAGGTCGGGGAGCTGTTTTTT	15	few	TRBD1	TRBJ2-2	TRBV3-1
CASSGIAGYNEQFF	TGCGCCAGCAGCGGGATAGCGGGATACAATGAGCAGTTCTTC	14	NA	TRBD2	TRBJ2-1	TRBV4-1
CASSLGGGGYGYTF	TGTGCCAGCAGCTTAGGAGGGGGAGGCTATGGCTACACCTTC	14	few	NA	TRBJ1-2	TRBV7-2
CASSQGAANTGELFF	TGTGCCAGCAGCCAGGGGGCTGCGAACACCGGGGAGCTGTTTTTT	15	NA	TRBD1	TRBJ2-2	TRBV12-3/TRBV12-4
CSVATSFTDTQYF	TGCAGCGTTGCGACTTCCTTCACAGATACGCAGTATTTT	13	few	NA	TRBJ2-3	TRBV29-1
CASSPGQGTLVYEQYF	TGTGCCAGCTCACCGGGGCAGGGGACCCTAGTATACGAGCAGTACTTC	16	NA	NA	TRBJ2-7	TRBV18
CASTANYGYTF	TGTGCCAGCACTGCTAACTATGGCTACACCTTC	11	few	NA	TRBJ1-2	TRBV28
CAIKVPGSSYEQYF	TGTGCCATCAAGGTCCCGGGAAGCTCCTACGAGCAGTACTTC	14	NA	NA	TRBJ2-7	TRBV2
CASSLGRHAEGETQYF	TGCGCCAGCAGCTTGGGGAGACACGCCGAGGGGGAGACCCAGTACTTC	16	few	NA	TRBJ2-5	TRBV5-1
CASSRRDRGGLNTEAFF	TGTGCCAGCAGCCGCCGGGACAGGGGAGGACTGAACACTGAAGCTTTCTTT	17	NA	TRBD1	TRBJ1-1	TRBV7-9
CASSLGHTNYGYTF	TGTGCCAGCAGTTTAGGGCACACTAACTATGGCTACACCTTC	14	NA	NA	TRBJ1-2	TRBV27
CASWATGRENTEAFF	TGTGCCAGCTGGGCCACCGGGAGGGAAAACACTGAAGCTTTCTTT	15	few	NA	TRBJ1-1	TRBV7-2
CASSSGTDNTEAFF	TGTGCCAGCAGTTCCGGGACAGACAACACTGAAGCTTTCTTT	14	many	TRBD1	TRBJ1-1	TRBV12-3/TRBV12-4
CASSPGTSLDADTQYF	TGTGCCAGCAGCCCTGGGACTAGCTTAGATGCAGATACGCAGTATTTT	16	few	TRBD2	TRBJ2-3	TRBV3-1
CASSPEAGNYNEQFF	TGTGCCAGCAGCCCCGAGGCAGGAAACTACAATGAGCAGTTCTTC	15	NA	NA	TRBJ2-1	TRBV7-8
CASSQDSGGNQPQHF	TGTGCCAGCAGCCAAGATTCAGGGGGCAATCAGCCCCAGCATTTT	15	few	NA	TRBJ1-5	TRBV4-2
CASSHSDTRQETQYF	TGCGCCAGCAGCCACTCCGACACTAGACAAGAGACCCAGTACTTC	15	NA	NA	TRBJ2-5	TRBV4-3
CATSRDLSGGRNEQFF	TGTGCCACCAGCAGAGATCTAAGTGGGGGGCGGAATGAGCAGTTCTTC	16	NA	NA	TRBJ2-1	TRBV15
CASSPGQGARGYTF	TGCGCCAGCAGTCCGGGACAGGGGGCAAGGGGCTACACCTTC	14	NA	TRBD1	TRBJ1-2	TRBV23-1
CASSLWYRPNQETQYF	TGTGCCAGCAGCCTATGGTACAGGCCGAACCAAGAGACCCAGTACTTC	16	few	NA	TRBJ2-5	TRBV6-1
CASRAGGEQTYNEQFF	TGTGCCAGCAGAGCCGGTGGGGAGCAAACCTACAATGAGCAGTTCTTC	16	NA	NA	TRBJ2-1	TRBV9
CASSSSVSWGIGETQYF	TGTGCCAGCAGCTCCTCCGTTTCGTGGGGGATCGGAGAGACCCAGTACTTC	17	NA	NA	TRBJ2-5	TRBV7-2
CATSDWGQGYTDTQYF	TGTGCCACCAGTGATTGGGGACAGGGATACACAGATACGCAGTATTTT	16	many	TRBD1	TRBJ2-3	TRBV24-1
CASSGYVSGEQYF	TGTGCCAGCAGCGGGTACGTTAGTGGCGAGCAGTACTTC	13	few	NA	TRBJ2-7	TRBV9
CASSQGGRQNTGELFF	TGTGCCAGCAGCCAAGGGGGAAGGCAAAACACCGGGGAGCTGTTTTTT	16	NA	NA	TRBJ2-2	TRBV3-1
CASSHGWEPFF	TGTGCCAGCAGTCATGGGTGGGAGCCGTTCTTC	11	NA	NA	TRBJ2-1	TRBV6-2/TRBV6-3
CASSPTDYGELFF	TGTGCCAGCAGTCCAACGGACTACGGGGAGCTGTTTTTT	13	NA	NA	TRBJ2-2	TRBV12-3/TRBV12-4